This entry lists 26 T cell receptor beta chains sequenced from one sample in a study of OX40 agonist ivuxolimab in advanced cancers. Sequencing used immunoSEQ multiplex PCR; TCRdb keeps in-frame clones, though not all of them. The sample consists of around 62,000 clones, around 85% of them appearing once. The input for sequencing was CD4+ or CD8+ T cells sorted from blood, taken in a trial of the OX40 agonist ivuxolimab. These receptors were obtained from an adult with an advanced solid tumor such as melanoma, head and neck, liver or kidney cancer.

The CDR3 region is CASSGRSTSGLQFF. In DNA form, the CDR3 reads TGTGCCAGCAGCGGCAGGAGTACAAGCGGGCTCCAGTTCTTC. The genes are TRBV9 and TRBJ2-1, with D maybe TRBD2 (6 bases). The CDR3 totals 14 residues. V was trimmed by 3 bases and J by 13 bases, leaving 20 bases between them. From germline, CDR1 is SGDLS and CDR2 YYNGEE.

The chain couples TRBV7-6 to TRBJ1-1; D is uncertain. The CDR3 is made up of 15 amino acids. In germline, CDR1 is SGHVS, CDR2 FNYEAQ. Trimming took off 3 bases at V and 3 bases at J, with 14 bases between the two ends. CDR3 sequence: CASSFTDGTHTEAFF. CDR3 DNA: TGTGCCAGCAGCTTCACGGACGGTACCCACACTGAAGCTTTCTTT.

This chain uses TRBV4-2 with TRBJ2-7; no firm D call. CDR3 length: 14 amino acids. V lost 1 base and J lost 3, with 10 bases in between. CDR1 and CDR2 from the germline V gene are LGHNA and YNFKEQ. CDR3 loop: CASSQVAVNYEQYF. The CDR3 DNA is TGTGCCAGCAGCCAAGTGGCCGTCAACTACGAGCAGTACTTC.

This clone appeared once. The chain uses TRBV11-2 and TRBJ2-2; D gene ambiguous. V was trimmed by 1 base and J by 3 bases, leaving 6 bases between them. Germline CDR1 SGHAT, CDR2 FQNNGV. This CDR3 contains 14 residues. The CDR3 loop is CASSLVGYTGELFF. For the CDR3, the DNA is TGTGCCAGCAGCTTAGTCGGGTACACCGGGGAGCTGTTTTTT.

The rearrangement links TRBV6-5 to TRBJ2-1; D is uncertain. The CDR3 is 14 residues long. Germline V gene data show CDR1 as MNHEY and CDR2 as SVGAGI. The V gene lost 2 bases and the J gene lost 10 bases, with 15 bases spanning the gap. The CDR3 DNA reads TGTGCCAGCAGTTACACACCACCTTGGGGAGAGCAGTTCTTC. Protein: CASSYTPPWGEQFF.

This clone showed up just once. The CDR3 protein is CASSRGWGSAEAFF. As DNA, the CDR3 is TGTGCCAGCAGTCGGGGCTGGGGGAGCGCTGAAGCTTTCTTT. The gene calls are TRBV6-5 and TRBJ1-1; D might be TRBD1 (5 bases). Germline CDR1 MNHEY, CDR2 SVGAGI. The CDR3 loop spans 14 amino acids. Trimming stripped 5 bases from V and 6 bases from J, with 16 bases between.

V usage is TRBV2 and J usage is TRBJ2-5; 14 nucleotides line up with TRBD2. CDR1 is SNHLY, CDR2 FYNNEI, per germline. With V trimmed by 8 bases and J by 3 bases, 2 bases remained unmatched. CDR3 length: 14 amino acids. The CDR3 sequence is CASPTSGGEETQYF. The CDR3 DNA sequence: TGTGCCAGCCCGACTAGCGGGGGGGAAGAGACCCAGTACTTC.

J is TRBJ2-1 and V is TRBV9; D is unresolved. The germline V and J ends were trimmed by 0 bases and 0 bases, with 16 bases remaining between them. CDR3 length equals 18 residues. CDR1 is SGDLS and CDR2 is YYNGEE in the germline V gene. The CDR3 loop reads CASSVGPASWSSYNEQFF. The CDR3 nucleotides read TGTGCCAGCAGCGTAGGCCCTGCTTCGTGGAGCTCCTACAATGAGCAGTTCTTC.

This clone was seen once. A read error may account for a junction end that differs from germline. The rearrangement uses TRBV7-8 and TRBJ2-7, with D perhaps given as TRBD1 or TRBD2 (5 bases each). The germline CDR1 and CDR2 sequences are SGHVS and FQNEAQ. This CDR3 region has 13 residues. As DNA, the CDR3 is TGCCCCGGACCGGGACCACAAGGCAGAGAGCAGTACTTC. It is translated as CPGPGPQGREQYF.

The CDR3 is CASSPDSSYGYTF. For the CDR3, the DNA is TGTGCCAGCTCACCCGACAGTAGCTATGGCTACACCTTC. The chain recombines TRBV18 with TRBJ1-2; D possibly corresponds to TRBD1 (5 bases). Trimming pared 3 bases from V and 4 bases from J, leaving 9 bases between. The germline V gene has CDR1 KGHSH and CDR2 LQKENI. This CDR3 region has 13 residues.

The gene calls are TRBV4-3 and TRBJ2-5, with 12 bases lining up with TRBD1. This CDR3 is 16 amino acids long. V lost 4 bases, J lost 4 bases, and 7 bases stayed unmatched. The germline CDR1 and CDR2 sequences are LGHNA and YSLEER. In DNA, the CDR3 is TGCGCCAGCAGCCGATCCGGGACAGGGGGCGGAGAGACCCAGTACTTC. This sequence encodes CASSRSGTGGGETQYF.

This clone has only one observation. V usage is TRBV9 and J usage is TRBJ1-5; TRBD1 might be the D (5 bases). The V gene's germline CDR1 is SGDLS and CDR2 YYNGEE. CDR3 length: 18 residues. The V gene lost 0 bases and the J gene lost 0 bases, with 16 bases spanning the gap. CDR3 bases: TGTGCCAGCAGCGTAGCTCACGGGACCTCCAATAGCAATCAGCCCCAGCATTTT. Amino acid sequence: CASSVAHGTSNSNQPQHF. The whole variable domain, remainder taken from reference TRBV9 and TRBJ1-5, is DSGVTQTPKHLITATGQRVTLRCSPRSGDLSVYWYQQSLDQGLQFLIQYYNGEERAKGNILERFSAQQFPDLHSELNLSSLELGDSALYFCASSVAHGTSNSNQPQHFGDGTRLSIL.

This chain uses TRBV10-3 with TRBJ1-5; 8 positions agree with TRBD1. The germline gives CDR1 ENHRY, CDR2 SYGVKD. Unmatched junction bases numbered 15, after V lost 5 bases and J lost 6 bases. The CDR3 sequence is 17 residues long. The CDR3 nucleotides are TGTGCCATCAGTAGAAACCACGGACAGGGTGTCGTTCAGCCCCAGCATTTT. Translating gives CAISRNHGQGVVQPQHF.

The rearrangement links TRBV2 to TRBJ2-5; no definite D call. The germline gives CDR1 SNHLY, CDR2 FYNNEI. Trimming shortened V by 7 bases and J by 5 bases, and 11 bases separated the two germline ends. The CDR3 covers 12 residues. The CDR3 protein is CASTINAETQYF. The CDR3 DNA reads as TGTGCCAGCACGATTAACGCGGAGACCCAGTACTTC. The full variable domain, rest sourced from reference TRBV2 and TRBJ2-5, is EPEVTQTPSHQVTQMGQEVILRCVPISNHLYFYWYRQILGQKVEFLVSFYNNEISEKSEIFDDQFSVERPDGSNFTLKIRSTKLEDSAMYFCASTINAETQYFGPGTRLLVL.

V gene TRBV11-2 combines with J gene TRBJ1-2; D uncertain. Deletions cut 2 bases from V and 3 bases from J, with 7 bases between. This CDR3 region has 13 residues. The germline V gene has CDR1 SGHAT and CDR2 FQNNGV. The CDR3 loop reads CASSLRVHYGYTF. The CDR3 DNA follows: TGTGCCAGCAGCTTACGTGTCCACTATGGCTACACCTTC.

The V gene is TRBV15, the J gene TRBJ2-7, with TRBD1 matching 8 bases. CDR1 LNHNV and CDR2 YYDKDF come from the germline V gene (reference sequence). The CDR3 totals 15 residues. The V segment lost 0 bases and the J segment 9 bases; nucleotides outside the gene matches: 10. The CDR3 nucleotides read TGTGCCACCAGCAGAGAGGGACAGGATTACGTAGGGCAGTACTTC. Amino acids: CATSREGQDYVGQYF.

This chain links TRBV4-2 with TRBJ1-2; tentatively, D is TRBD1 (5 bases). Germline CDR1 reads LGHNA; CDR2 reads YNFKEQ. This CDR3 is 13 amino acids long. Trimming cost V 1 base and J 6 bases, with 9 bases left between them. CDR3 bases: TGTGCCAGCAGCCAAGGGCGACAGAATGGCTACACCTTC. Translated: CASSQGRQNGYTF.

The chain recombines TRBV20-1 with TRBJ1-1; D perhaps matches TRBD1 (6 bases). Germline V gene sequence: CDR1 DFQATT, CDR2 SNEGSKA (reference sequence). V lost 5 bases to trimming and J lost 9 bases, with 13 bases between them. The CDR3 has 11 amino acids. The CDR3 loop is CSAGGRDKAFF. The CDR3 DNA is TGCAGTGCTGGGGGCAGGGATAAAGCTTTCTTT.

This rearrangement joins TRBV10-3 to TRBJ1-2, with 7 bases fitting TRBD1. The CDR3 covers 13 residues. Per germline, CDR1 ENHRY and CDR2 SYGVKD. Unmatched junction bases numbered 1, after V lost 3 bases and J lost 3 bases. CDR3 sequence reads: CAISEGTDYGYTF. The CDR3 bases are TGTGCCATCAGTGAAGGGACAGACTATGGCTACACCTTC.

This clone was detected once. This chain uses TRBV11-2 with TRBJ1-1; no clear D gene. Trimming shortened V by 2 bases and J by 8 bases, and 6 bases separated the two germline ends. The CDR3 spans 11 residues. Germline V lookup: CDR1 SGHAT, CDR2 FQNNGV. CDR3 residues: CASSLYGEAFF. Here the CDR3 DNA reads TGTGCCAGCAGCTTATACGGGGAAGCTTTCTTT.

CDR3 bases: TGTGCCACCAGCAGAGATGGGTTACAGAAGCAGTTCTTC. It codes for CATSRDGLQKQFF. V and J are TRBV15 and TRBJ2-1; no firm D call. The CDR3 consists of 13 residues. From germline, CDR1 is LNHNV and CDR2 YYDKDF (reference sequence). With 0 bases removed from V and 11 bases from J, the gap between germline ends came to 11 bases. The whole variable domain, filled in from reference TRBV15 and TRBJ2-1, reads DAMVIQNPRYQVTQFGKPVTLSCSQTLNHNVMYWYQQKSSQAPKLLFHYYDKDFNNEADTPDNFQSRRPNTSFCFLDIRSPGLGDTAMYLCATSRDGLQKQFFGPGTRLTVL.

The chain links TRBV7-2 to TRBJ2-3; 14 bases line up with TRBD2. CDR1 SGHTA and CDR2 FQGNSA come from the germline V gene. The CDR3 contains 18 residues. V was pared by 3 bases and J by 3 bases, with 8 bases of the junction left unmatched. CDR3 sequence: CASSLTSGGATGTDTQYF. The CDR3 DNA reads TGTGCCAGCAGCTTGACTAGCGGGGGGGCGACTGGGACAGATACGCAGTATTTT.

CDR3 region: CASHQGNTGELFF. Written as DNA, the CDR3 is TGTGCCAGCCACCAGGGGAACACCGGGGAGCTGTTTTTT. The V and J genes are TRBV19 and TRBJ2-2; perhaps TRBD1 as D (5 bases). Trimming removed 9 bases from V and 1 base from J, with 9 bases in between. The CDR3 runs 13 residues. Per germline, CDR1 LNHDA and CDR2 SQIVND (reference sequence).

The chain couples TRBV6-6 to TRBJ1-2; D gene uncertain. The CDR3 consists of 14 residues. The ends were cut back, 6 bases at V and 4 bases at J, with 15 bases in the middle. CDR1 and CDR2 (germline): MNHNY, SVGAGI (reference sequence). Here the CDR3 reads CASSIPREAYGYTF. The CDR3 bases are TGTGCCAGCAGCATCCCTCGGGAGGCCTATGGCTACACCTTC.

This clone was observed a single time. V gene TRBV6-6 combines with J gene TRBJ2-7; 10 nucleotides agree with TRBD1. Germline V gives CDR1 MNHNY, CDR2 SVGAGI (reference sequence). This CDR3 contains 15 residues. The J segment lost 2 bases and the V segment lost 7 bases, leaving 8 bases of the junction unmatched. CDR3 protein: CASTPGQGITYEQYF. The DNA of the CDR3 is TGTGCCAGCACCCCGGGACAGGGGATAACCTACGAGCAGTACTTC.

This clone was detected once. The rearrangement joins TRBV2 to TRBJ1-1, with TRBD1 matching 7 bases. V lost 7 bases to trimming and J lost 2 bases; unmatched junction nucleotides: 4. The CDR3 runs 13 residues. CDR1 SNHLY and CDR2 FYNNEI come from the germline V gene. CDR3: CASTRDSNTEAFF. For the CDR3, the DNA is TGTGCCAGCACTCGGGACAGTAACACTGAAGCTTTCTTT.